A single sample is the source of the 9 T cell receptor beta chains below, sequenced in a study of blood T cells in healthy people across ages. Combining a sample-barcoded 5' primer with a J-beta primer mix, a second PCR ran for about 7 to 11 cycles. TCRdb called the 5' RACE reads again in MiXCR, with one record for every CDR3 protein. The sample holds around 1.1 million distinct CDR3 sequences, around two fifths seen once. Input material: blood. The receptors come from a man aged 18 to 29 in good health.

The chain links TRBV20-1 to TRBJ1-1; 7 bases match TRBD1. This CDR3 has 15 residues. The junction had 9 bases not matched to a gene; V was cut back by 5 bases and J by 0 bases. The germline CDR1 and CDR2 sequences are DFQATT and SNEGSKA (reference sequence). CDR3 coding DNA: TGCAGTGCTGGGCCGAGCACAGGGGTGAACACTGAAGCTTTCTTT. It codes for CSAGPSTGVNTEAFF.

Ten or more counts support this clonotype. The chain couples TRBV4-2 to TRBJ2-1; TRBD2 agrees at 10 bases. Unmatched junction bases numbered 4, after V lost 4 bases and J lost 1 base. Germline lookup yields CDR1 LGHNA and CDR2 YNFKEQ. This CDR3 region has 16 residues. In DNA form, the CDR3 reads TGTGCCAGCAGCCCGCGGACTAGCGGTTCCTACAATGAGCAGTTCTTC. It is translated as CASSPRTSGSYNEQFF.

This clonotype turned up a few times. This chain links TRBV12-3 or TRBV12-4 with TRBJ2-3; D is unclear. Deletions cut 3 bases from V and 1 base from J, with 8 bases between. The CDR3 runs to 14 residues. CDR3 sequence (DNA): TGTGCCAGCAGTTTTCAGACCGGCACAGATACGCAGTATTTT. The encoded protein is CASSFQTGTDTQYF.

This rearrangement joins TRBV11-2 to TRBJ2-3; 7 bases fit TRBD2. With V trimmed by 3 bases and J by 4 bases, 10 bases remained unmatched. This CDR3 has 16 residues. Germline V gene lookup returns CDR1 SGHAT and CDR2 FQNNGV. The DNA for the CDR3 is TGTGCCAGCAGCTTTCGAGGGGACTATGACGCAGATACGCAGTATTTT. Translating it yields CASSFRGDYDADTQYF.

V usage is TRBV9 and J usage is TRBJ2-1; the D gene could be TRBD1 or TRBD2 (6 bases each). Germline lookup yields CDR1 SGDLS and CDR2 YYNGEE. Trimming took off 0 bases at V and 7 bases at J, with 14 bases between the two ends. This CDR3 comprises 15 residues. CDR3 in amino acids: CASSVGGARENEQFF. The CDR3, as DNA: TGTGCCAGCAGCGTAGGGGGGGCGCGAGAGAATGAGCAGTTCTTC. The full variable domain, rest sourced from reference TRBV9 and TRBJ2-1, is DSGVTQTPKHLITATGQRVTLRCSPRSGDLSVYWYQQSLDQGLQFLIQYYNGEERAKGNILERFSAQQFPDLHSELNLSSLELGDSALYFCASSVGGARENEQFFGPGTRLTVL.

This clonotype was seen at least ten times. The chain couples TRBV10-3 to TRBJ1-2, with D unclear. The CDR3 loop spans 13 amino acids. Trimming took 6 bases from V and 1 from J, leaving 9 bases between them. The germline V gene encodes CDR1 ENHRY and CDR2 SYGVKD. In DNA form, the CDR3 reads TGTGCCATCAGGACCGGGAGTAACTATGGCTACACCTTC. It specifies CAIRTGSNYGYTF.

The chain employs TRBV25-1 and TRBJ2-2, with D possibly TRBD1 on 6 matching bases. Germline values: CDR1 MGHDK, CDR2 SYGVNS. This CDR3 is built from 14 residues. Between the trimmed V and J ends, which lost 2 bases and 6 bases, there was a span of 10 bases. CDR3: CASSETGYAGELFF. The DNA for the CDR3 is TGTGCCAGCAGTGAAACAGGGTACGCCGGGGAGCTGTTTTTT.

The CDR3 sequence is CASSVAPSTEAFF. The CDR3 DNA sequence: TGTGCCAGCAGCGTAGCCCCCAGCACTGAAGCTTTCTTT. The J gene is TRBJ1-1, the V gene TRBV9; D not certain. Germline values: CDR1 SGDLS, CDR2 YYNGEE. The CDR3 runs 13 residues. V was cut by 0 bases and J by 4 bases, with 7 bases left in between.

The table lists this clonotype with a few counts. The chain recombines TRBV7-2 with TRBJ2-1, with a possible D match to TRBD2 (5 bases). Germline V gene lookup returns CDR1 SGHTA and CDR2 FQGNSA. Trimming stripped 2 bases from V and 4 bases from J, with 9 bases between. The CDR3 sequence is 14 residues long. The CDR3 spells CASSLSREYNEQFF. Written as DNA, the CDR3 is TGTGCCAGCAGCTTATCGAGGGAATACAATGAGCAGTTCTTC.